This T cell receptor (beta chain) was recorded in a study of OX40 agonist ivuxolimab in advanced cancers. Sequencing used immunoSEQ multiplex PCR; TCRdb keeps in-frame clones, though not all of them. The data show about 28,000 clones, with 80% seen just once and around 10% held by the top ten. V lost 1 base and J 4 bases, leaving 13 bases between the germline ends. In germline, CDR1 is MNHNS, CDR2 SASEGT. This CDR3 is 15 amino acids long. This clone occurred once. Sequences were derived from CD4+ or CD8+ T cells sorted from blood, sampled in a trial of the OX40 agonist ivuxolimab. The V and J genes are TRBV6-1 and TRBJ1-1, with D possibly being TRBD1 (6 bases). This sequence was found in an adult with an advanced solid tumor such as melanoma, head and neck, liver or kidney cancer. This CDR3 is CASSEGVWGATEAFF. Written as DNA, the CDR3 is TGTGCCAGCAGTGAAGGGGTTTGGGGGGCCACTGAAGCTTTCTTT.